This paragraph covers one T cell receptor beta chain sequence. This table comes from immunoSEQ multiplex PCR, and its TCRdb copy is limited to in-frame clones, with some not included. The profile shows 250,000 to 300,000 clones, approximately 89% of them singletons. This specimen comes from a study of blood T cell repertoires in COVID-19. The material sequenced was PBMCs or T cells enriched from blood (not recorded which). The clonotype comes from a woman aged 45-65 years who had been exposed to COVID-19.

Here the CDR3 reads CASTKGIFYGYTF. The CDR3 region has the DNA TGTGCCAGTACCAAGGGGATTTTCTATGGCTACACCTTC. The chain carries TRBV19 and TRBJ1-2; D may be TRBD1 (5 bases). This CDR3 contains 13 residues. Germline V gene sequence: CDR1 LNHDA, CDR2 SQIVND (reference sequence). V was cut by 7 bases and J by 4 bases, with 13 bases left in between.